These 14 T cell receptor beta chains share one sample of origin, sequenced in a study of T cells in Graves' hyperthyroidism and ophthalmopathy. RNA transcripts were the template for amplifying TCR beta CDR3 regions. The TCR CDR3 first-round RT-PCR relied on the HTBI primer set. A single record per CDR3 protein comes from TCRdb applying MiXCR to the multiplex PCR reads. Of some 350,000 distinct CDR3 sequences in the sample, 12% to 15% were seen once. Sequencing was done on a sample of blood. Source of these receptors: a woman in her forties with Graves' ophthalmopathy.

V usage is TRBV6-2 or TRBV6-3 and J usage is TRBJ1-5, with a weak D call TRBD1 (6 bases). Trimming cost V 4 bases and J 1 base, with 17 bases left between them. The CDR3 extends over 17 amino acids. Per the germline V gene, CDR1 is MNHEY and CDR2 is SVGEGT. CDR3 region: CASSFWIGGQSNQPQHF. In nucleotides, the CDR3 is TGTGCCAGCAGTTTTTGGATCGGGGGGCAAAGCAATCAGCCCCAGCATTTT.

This clonotype showed up many times. DNA of the CDR3: TGTGCCAGCCGGGTGGCTAGATCCTACGAGCAGTACTTC. Amino acid sequence: CASRVARSYEQYF. The J gene is TRBJ2-7, the V gene TRBV2; no definite D call. V gave up 8 bases and J gave up 1 base, with 12 bases separating them. Germline V gives CDR1 SNHLY, CDR2 FYNNEI. The CDR3 loop spans 13 amino acids. Full variable domain (rest looked up from reference TRBV2 and TRBJ2-7): EPEVTQTPSHQVTQMGQEVILRCVPISNHLYFYWYRQILGQKVEFLVSFYNNEISEKSEIFDDQFSVERPDGSNFTLKIRSTKLEDSAMYFCASRVARSYEQYFGPGTRLTVT.

The table lists this clonotype with many counts. The chain recombines TRBV7-9 with TRBJ1-1; D gene ambiguous. Deletions cut 4 bases from V and 5 bases from J, with 14 bases between. The CDR3 runs 14 residues. Germline CDR1 and CDR2: SEHNR and FQNEAQ (reference sequence). The CDR3, as DNA: TGTGCCAGCAGCTCGAGGGCGGGAAATACTGAAGCTTTCTTT. It specifies CASSSRAGNTEAFF.

Only a few counts were recorded for this clonotype. The J gene is TRBJ2-5, the V gene TRBV5-6; 7 bases map to TRBD1. The germline V gene has CDR1 SGHDT and CDR2 YYEEEE. V lost 0 bases, J lost 6 bases, and 2 bases stayed unmatched. The CDR3 loop spans 13 amino acids. The CDR3: CASSLDRGKTQYF. CDR3 nucleotides: TGTGCCAGCAGCTTGGACAGGGGAAAGACCCAGTACTTC. The complete variable domain, with remaining parts taken from reference TRBV5-6 and TRBJ2-5, reads DAGVTQSPTHLIKTRGQQVTLRCSPKSGHDTVSWYQQALGQGPQFIFQYYEEEERQRGNFPDRFSGHQFPNYSSELNVNALLLGDSALYLCASSLDRGKTQYFGPGTRLLVL.

The genes are TRBV25-1 and TRBJ2-5; possible D gene TRBD1, 5 bases. V shed 5 bases and J shed 4 bases, with 20 bases lying between them. The CDR3 is made up of 16 amino acids. Germline assignment: CDR1 MGHDK and CDR2 SYGVNS. This CDR3 reads CASSIFGAGMAETQYF. The CDR3 nucleotides read TGTGCCAGCAGTATATTTGGGGCAGGCATGGCAGAGACCCAGTACTTC.

This sequence joins TRBV28 and TRBJ2-7; D is possibly TRBD2 (6 bases). Trimming took off 8 bases at V and 4 bases at J, with 12 bases between the two ends. CDR3 length: 12 residues. Germline CDR1 is MDHEN and CDR2 is SYDVKM. The CDR3 protein is CASGPGGYEQYF. Here the CDR3 DNA reads TGTGCCAGCGGCCCCGGGGGATACGAGCAGTACTTC. Full variable domain (missing parts from reference TRBV28 and TRBJ2-7): DVKVTQSSRYLVKRTGEKVFLECVQDMDHENMFWYRQDPGLGLRLIYFSYDVKMKEKGDIPEGYSVSREKKERFSLILESASTNQTSMYLCASGPGGYEQYFGPGTRLTVT.

This clonotype was detected many times. This chain connects TRBV12-3 or TRBV12-4 to TRBJ1-1, with D possibly matching TRBD1 (6 bases). The CDR3 totals 13 residues. V lost 3 bases to trimming and J lost 6 bases, with 11 bases between them. CDR3 sequence reads: CASSFRGFAEAFF. In DNA form, the CDR3 reads TGTGCCAGCAGTTTTAGGGGGTTCGCTGAAGCTTTCTTT.

This clonotype has a count of ten or more. This chain connects TRBV27 to TRBJ2-1; possible D gene TRBD2, 5 bases. V lost 1 base, J lost 2 bases, and 15 bases lay in between. CDR1 is MNHEY, CDR2 SMNVEV, per germline (reference sequence). This CDR3 comprises 17 residues. The CDR3 loop is CASSLYPLEGPYNEQFF. In DNA, the CDR3 is TGTGCCAGCAGTTTATACCCACTCGAGGGCCCCTACAATGAGCAGTTCTTC.

This clonotype appeared once. The chain recombines TRBV5-4 with TRBJ2-5, with 7 nucleotides matching TRBD2. V lost 1 base and J lost 1; bases outside the gene matches: 4. Per germline, CDR1 SGHNT and CDR2 YYREEE (reference sequence). This CDR3 has 15 residues. In DNA form, the CDR3 reads TGTGCCAGCAGCTTGACTAGCGATTTCCAAGAGACCCAGTACTTC. It specifies CASSLTSDFQETQYF.

This chain uses TRBV7-9 with TRBJ2-7; TRBD1 matches 10 bases. CDR1 and CDR2 from the germline V gene are SEHNR and FQNEAQ (reference sequence). With 2 bases clipped from V and 5 bases from J, the junction kept 9 bases outside the gene matches. CDR3 size: 16 residues. The CDR3 sequence: CASSLPGGTGVNEQYF. In DNA form, the CDR3 reads TGTGCCAGCAGCTTACCAGGCGGGACAGGGGTGAACGAGCAGTACTTC.

Ten or more counts support this clonotype. The chain links TRBV30 to TRBJ2-1; D might be TRBD2 (6 bases). The CDR3 contains 14 residues. V was pared by 4 bases and J by 7 bases, with 17 bases between. The V gene's germline CDR1 is GTSNPN and CDR2 SVGIG (reference sequence). The CDR3 here is CAWTRGGLVNEQFF. The CDR3 bases are TGTGCCTGGACCCGGGGAGGCTTAGTGAATGAGCAGTTCTTC.

In this sample, this clonotype turned up many times. The chain combines TRBV29-1 with TRBJ1-4, with D possibly TRBD1 on 5 matching bases. This CDR3 comprises 13 residues. V dropped 5 bases and J dropped 7 bases, with 14 bases sitting between them. Germline V CDR1 and CDR2: SQVTM, ANQGSEA. The CDR3 is CSVSIQGSEKLFF. DNA of the CDR3: TGCAGCGTTTCGATTCAGGGAAGTGAAAAACTGTTTTTT. The full variable domain, with the rest looked up from reference TRBV29-1 and TRBJ1-4, is SAVISQKPSRDICQRGTSLTIQCQVDSQVTMMFWYRQQPGQSLTLIATANQGSEATYESGFVIDKFPISRPNLTFSTLTVSNMSPEDSSIYLCSVSIQGSEKLFFGSGTQLSVL.

The chain uses TRBV5-4 and TRBJ2-7, with a possible D match to TRBD2 (6 bases). Trimming stripped 4 bases from V and 6 bases from J, with 17 bases between. The length of the CDR3 is 14 residues. The germline gives CDR1 SGHNT, CDR2 YYREEE (reference sequence). This CDR3 is CASSPGDARREQYF. The CDR3 DNA reads TGTGCCAGCAGCCCGGGGGACGCGCGACGCGAGCAGTACTTC.

This clonotype was counted a few times. The J gene is TRBJ2-7, the V gene TRBV25-1; TRBD1 is a possible D gene (5 bases). Trimming took 1 base from V and 0 from J, leaving 7 bases between them. The germline gives CDR1 MGHDK, CDR2 SYGVNS. The CDR3 runs 14 residues. CDR3 sequence: CASSELDSSYEQYF. CDR3 DNA: TGTGCCAGCAGTGAATTAGACAGCTCCTACGAGCAGTACTTC.